One sample yielded the 14 T cell receptor beta chains listed below, sequenced in a study of cytomegalovirus exposure and HLA in healthy donors. Researchers ran the PCR with 60 Vbeta and 13 Jbeta primers. Only in-frame clones appear in the TCRdb table, and some are missing; sequencing was by immunoSEQ multiplex PCR. The sample shows around 80,000 clones, 75% to 80% of them seen only once. Sequenced material: PBMCs. The receptors shown here come from a man aged 35-49 years in good health and CMV-seronegative.

V usage is TRBV29-1 and J usage is TRBJ2-7; 9 bases align to TRBD2. With 7 bases clipped from V and 3 bases from J, the junction kept 10 bases outside the gene matches. This CDR3 contains 14 residues. Germline V gene lookup returns CDR1 SQVTM and CDR2 ANQGSEA. CDR3 protein: CSARGLAGYYEQYF. CDR3 coding DNA: TGCAGCGCCCGGGGGCTAGCGGGGTACTACGAGCAGTACTTC.

In its sample, this clone was seen once. This chain connects TRBV19 to TRBJ2-5; 8 nucleotides align to TRBD2. CDR1 and CDR2 from the germline V gene are LNHDA and SQIVND (reference sequence). J was trimmed by 3 bases and V by 11 bases; bases with no gene match: 5. This CDR3 has 12 residues. For the CDR3, the DNA is TGTGCCTCTAAGGGACTAGAAGAGACCCAGTACTTC. Translation gives CASKGLEETQYF. Drawing the rest from reference TRBV19 and TRBJ2-5, the complete variable domain is DGGITQSPKYLFRKEGQNVTLSCEQNLNHDAMYWYRQDPGQGLRLIYYSQIVNDFQKGDIAEGYSVSREKKESFPLTVTSAQKNPTAFYLCASKGLEETQYFGPGTRLLVL.

DNA for the CDR3: TGTGCCAGCAGTCCTACAGGGACGAACACTGAAGCTTTCTTT. Translated, it gives CASSPTGTNTEAFF. The gene calls are TRBV27 and TRBJ1-1, with D perhaps TRBD1 (6 bases). The ends were cut back, 5 bases at V and 1 base at J, with 11 bases in the middle. The CDR3 has 14 amino acids. Germline assignment: CDR1 MNHEY and CDR2 SMNVEV (reference sequence).

This clone was recorded once. CDR3 nucleotides: TGTGCCATCAGTGAAGGGACACAGATAGGCAGGGGCAATCAGCCCCAGCATTTT. It yields the protein CAISEGTQIGRGNQPQHF. V and J are TRBV10-3 and TRBJ1-5, with D maybe TRBD1 (6 bases). The V end lost 3 bases, the J end lost 2 bases, and 20 bases lay between the germline ends. Germline-derived CDR1 and CDR2 are ENHRY and SYGVKD. The CDR3 sequence is 18 residues long.

The table lists this clone with a few counts. The chain uses TRBV6-6 and TRBJ2-1, with D perhaps matching TRBD2 (5 bases). CDR3 length equals 12 residues. Trimming pared 7 bases from V and 15 bases from J, leaving 19 bases between. CDR1 is MNHNY and CDR2 is SVGAGI in the germline V gene (reference sequence). Here the CDR3 reads CASTGVGGYTFF. CDR3 bases: TGTGCCAGCACCGGGGTAGGCGGATATACGTTCTTC.

The chain recombines TRBV27 with TRBJ1-1; no reliable D call. The CDR3 has 14 residues. Germline assignment: CDR1 MNHEY and CDR2 SMNVEV (reference sequence). V was trimmed by 6 bases and J by 2 bases, leaving 13 bases between them. The CDR3 DNA reads as TGTGCCAGCAGACCTAGATCTGTAAACACTGAAGCTTTCTTT. Translated, it gives CASRPRSVNTEAFF.

This sequence joins TRBV5-4 and TRBJ2-1; TRBD2 agrees at 7 bases. In germline, CDR1 is SGHNT, CDR2 YYREEE (reference sequence). The CDR3 spans 15 residues. Unmatched junction bases numbered 2, after V lost 1 base and J lost 1 base. Here the CDR3 reads CASSLSGDSYNEQFF. In DNA form, the CDR3 reads TGTGCCAGCAGCTTGAGCGGGGATTCCTACAATGAGCAGTTCTTC.

This clone was counted only a few times. The V call is TRBV4-2, the J call TRBJ2-1, with D tentatively TRBD2 (5 bases). The CDR3 length is 14 residues. V lost 2 bases and J lost 7, with 12 bases in between. In germline, CDR1 is LGHNA, CDR2 YNFKEQ. CDR3 in amino acids: CASSQNLLVNEQFF. Here the CDR3 DNA reads TGTGCCAGCAGCCAAAATCTACTAGTAAATGAGCAGTTCTTC.

The rearrangement links TRBV5-1 to TRBJ2-7, with D possibly being TRBD2 (5 bases). Trimming shortened V by 0 bases and J by 3 bases, and 7 bases separated the two germline ends. The CDR3 sequence is 13 residues long. Germline V CDR1 and CDR2: SGHRS, YFSETQ. DNA of the CDR3: TGCGCCAGCAGCTTGGTTGGGAGCTACGAGCAGTACTTC. It translates to CASSLVGSYEQYF.

This clone was recorded only once. V gene TRBV28 combines with J gene TRBJ2-7, with unresolved D. Germline loops: CDR1 MDHEN, CDR2 SYDVKM. This CDR3 has 14 residues. V lost 0 bases to trimming and J lost 2 bases, with 8 bases between them. The CDR3 reads CASSLWAGTYEQYF. The CDR3 DNA reads TGTGCCAGCAGTTTATGGGCAGGAACCTACGAGCAGTACTTC.

The genes are TRBV7-2 and TRBJ2-7, with 9 positions matching TRBD2. Per the germline V gene, CDR1 is SGHTA and CDR2 is FQGNSA. V lost 7 bases and J lost 0; bases outside the gene matches: 4. CDR3 length: 14 amino acids. CDR3 in amino acids: CASKREASSYEQYF. The CDR3 DNA reads TGTGCCAGCAAGCGGGAGGCCAGCTCCTACGAGCAGTACTTC.

The gene calls are TRBV19 and TRBJ1-5, with TRBD1 as a possible D gene (5 bases). Germline V gives CDR1 LNHDA, CDR2 SQIVND (reference sequence). The CDR3 runs 14 residues. The V and J ends lost 6 bases and 0 bases respectively, with 9 bases between them. The CDR3 DNA follows: TGTGCCAGTAGAGGGGATTATAGCAATCAGCCCCAGCATTTT. Translated, it gives CASRGDYSNQPQHF.

A few counts support this clone. This rearrangement joins TRBV28 to TRBJ2-1, with TRBD2 matching over 9 bases. The germline CDR1 and CDR2 sequences are MDHEN and SYDVKM. The CDR3 consists of 17 residues. Trimming cost V 5 bases and J 0 bases; bases outside gene matches: 8. For the CDR3, the DNA is TGTGCCAGCAGTAGTCTACTAGCGGGTGGCTCCTACAATGAGCAGTTCTTC. Protein sequence: CASSSLLAGGSYNEQFF. Supplemented by reference TRBV28 and TRBJ2-1, the full variable domain reads DVKVTQSSRYLVKRTGEKVFLECVQDMDHENMFWYRQDPGLGLRLIYFSYDVKMKEKGDIPEGYSVSREKKERFSLILESASTNQTSMYLCASSSLLAGGSYNEQFFGPGTRLTVL.

The rearrangement links TRBV2 to TRBJ1-2, with 7 bases that match TRBD1. CDR1 is SNHLY and CDR2 is FYNNEI in the germline V gene. This CDR3 has 12 residues. After removal of 7 bases from V and 8 bases from J, the junction contained 7 bases not matched to a gene. CDR3 residues: CASMEGAYGYTF. For the CDR3, the DNA is TGTGCCAGCATGGAGGGGGCCTACGGCTACACCTTC.